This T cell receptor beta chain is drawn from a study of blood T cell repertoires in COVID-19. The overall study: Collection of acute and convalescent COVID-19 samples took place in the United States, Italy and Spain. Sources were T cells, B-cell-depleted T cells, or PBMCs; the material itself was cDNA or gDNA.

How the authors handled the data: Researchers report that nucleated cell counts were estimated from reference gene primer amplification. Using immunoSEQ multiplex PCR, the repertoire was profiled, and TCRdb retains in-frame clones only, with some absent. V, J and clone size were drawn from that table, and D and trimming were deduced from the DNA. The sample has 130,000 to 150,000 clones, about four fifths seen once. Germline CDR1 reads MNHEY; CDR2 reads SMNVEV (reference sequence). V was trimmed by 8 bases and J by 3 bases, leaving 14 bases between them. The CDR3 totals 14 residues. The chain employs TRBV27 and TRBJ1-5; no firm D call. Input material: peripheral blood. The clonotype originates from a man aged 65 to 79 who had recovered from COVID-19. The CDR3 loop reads CASSYSGFNQPQHF. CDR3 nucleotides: TGTGCCAGCTCGTACAGCGGTTTCAATCAGCCCCAGCATTTT.